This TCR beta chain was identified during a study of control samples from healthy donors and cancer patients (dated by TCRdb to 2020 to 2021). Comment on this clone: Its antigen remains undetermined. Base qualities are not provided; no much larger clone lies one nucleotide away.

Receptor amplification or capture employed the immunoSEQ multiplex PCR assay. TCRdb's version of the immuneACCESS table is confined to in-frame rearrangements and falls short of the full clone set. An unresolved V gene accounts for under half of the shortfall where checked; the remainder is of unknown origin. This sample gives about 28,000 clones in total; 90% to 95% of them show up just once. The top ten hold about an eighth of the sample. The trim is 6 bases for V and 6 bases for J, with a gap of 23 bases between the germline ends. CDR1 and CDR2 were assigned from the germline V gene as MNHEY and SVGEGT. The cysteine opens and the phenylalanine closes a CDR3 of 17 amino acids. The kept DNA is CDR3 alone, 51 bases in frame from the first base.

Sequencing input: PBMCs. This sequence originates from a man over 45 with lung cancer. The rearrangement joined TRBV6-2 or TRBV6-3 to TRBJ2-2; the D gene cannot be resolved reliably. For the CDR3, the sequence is CASSRFSPNERAGELFF. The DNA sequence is TGTGCCAGCAGCCGTTTCAGTCCAAATGAGCGCGCCGGGGAGCTGTTTTTT.